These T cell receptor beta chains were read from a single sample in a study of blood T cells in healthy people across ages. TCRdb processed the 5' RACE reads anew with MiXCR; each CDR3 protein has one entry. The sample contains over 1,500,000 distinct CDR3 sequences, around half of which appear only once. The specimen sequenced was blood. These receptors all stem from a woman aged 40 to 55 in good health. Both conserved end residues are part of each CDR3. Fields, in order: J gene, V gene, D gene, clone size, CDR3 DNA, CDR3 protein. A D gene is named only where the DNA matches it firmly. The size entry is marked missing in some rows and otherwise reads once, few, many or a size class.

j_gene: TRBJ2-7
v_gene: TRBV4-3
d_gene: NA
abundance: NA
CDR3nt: TGCGCCAACAGCCAAGAGGAATCGACCAGATATACCTACGAGCAGTACTTC
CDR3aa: CANSQEESTRYTYEQYF

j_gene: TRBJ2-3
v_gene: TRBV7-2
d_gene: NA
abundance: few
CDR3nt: TGTGCCAGCAGCTTAAGACTGCGGAGGACAGGCACAGATACGCAGTATTTT
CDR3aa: CASSLRLRRTGTDTQYF

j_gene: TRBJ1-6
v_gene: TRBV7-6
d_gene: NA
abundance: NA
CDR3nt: TGTGCCAGCAGCTTAGCGGCGGCAGGCGGGAATTCACCCCTCCACTTT
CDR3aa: CASSLAAAGGNSPLHF

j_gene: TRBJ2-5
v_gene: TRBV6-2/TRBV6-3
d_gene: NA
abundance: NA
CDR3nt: TGTGCCAGCAGCTGGGACGGGGGCCAACAAGAGACCCAGTACTTC
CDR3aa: CASSWDGGQQETQYF

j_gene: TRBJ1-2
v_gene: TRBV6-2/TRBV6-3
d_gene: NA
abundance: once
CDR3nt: TGTGCCAGCAGTTACTGGGAAGAGGGCAACTATGGCTACACCTTC
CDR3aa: CASSYWEEGNYGYTF

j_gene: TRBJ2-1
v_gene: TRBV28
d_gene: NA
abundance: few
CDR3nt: TGTGCCAGCAGCACAGGGGGGGGTTTCTACAATGAGCAGTTCTTC
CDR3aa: CASSTGGGFYNEQFF

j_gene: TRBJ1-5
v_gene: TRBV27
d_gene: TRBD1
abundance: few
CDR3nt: TGTGCCAGCAGTCCCCAGGGGGCTCAGAATCAGCCCCAGCATTTT
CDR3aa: CASSPQGAQNQPQHF

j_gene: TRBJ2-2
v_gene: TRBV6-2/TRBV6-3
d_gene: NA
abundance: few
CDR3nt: TGTGCCAGCAGTTACAGGGCTCCCGGGGAGCTGTTTTTT
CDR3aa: CASSYRAPGELFF

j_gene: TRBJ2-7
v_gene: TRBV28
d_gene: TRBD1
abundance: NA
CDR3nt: TGTGCCAGCAGTTTTTCCAGGACAGGGGGATCCTACGAGCAGTACTTC
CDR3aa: CASSFSRTGGSYEQYF

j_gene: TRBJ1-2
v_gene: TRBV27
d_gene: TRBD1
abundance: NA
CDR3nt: TGTGCCAGCAGTCCCCTGGCCACAGGGGGCGGTGACTATGGCTACACCTTC
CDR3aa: CASSPLATGGGDYGYTF

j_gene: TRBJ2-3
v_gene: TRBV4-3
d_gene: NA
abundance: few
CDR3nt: TGCGCCAGCAGCCAATGGATGGGGGCTAGCCGCGATACGCAGTATTTT
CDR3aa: CASSQWMGASRDTQYF

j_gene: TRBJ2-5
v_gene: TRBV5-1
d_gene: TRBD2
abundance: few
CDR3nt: TGCGCCAGCAGCAGCGCCACGGGACTAGCGGGGGAGACCCAGTACTTC
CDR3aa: CASSSATGLAGETQYF

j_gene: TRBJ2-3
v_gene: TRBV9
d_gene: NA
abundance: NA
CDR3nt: TGTGCCAGCAGCGTAGGGGGTCCTGACACAGATACGCAGTATTTT
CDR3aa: CASSVGGPDTDTQYF

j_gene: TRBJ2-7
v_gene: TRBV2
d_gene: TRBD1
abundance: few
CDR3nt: TGTGCCAGCAGAAGGACAGGACCCACCTACGAGCAGTACTTC
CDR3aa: CASRRTGPTYEQYF

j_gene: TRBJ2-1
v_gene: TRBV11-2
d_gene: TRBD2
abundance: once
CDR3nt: TGTGCCAGCAGCTTAGGAGGACTAGCGGGGGGGCCGTGGTACAATGAGCAGTTCTTC
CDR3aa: CASSLGGLAGGPWYNEQFF

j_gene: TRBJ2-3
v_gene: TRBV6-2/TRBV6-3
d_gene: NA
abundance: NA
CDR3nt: TGTGCCAGCAGCAACGCGGGGCTCACAGATACGCAGTATTTT
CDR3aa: CASSNAGLTDTQYF